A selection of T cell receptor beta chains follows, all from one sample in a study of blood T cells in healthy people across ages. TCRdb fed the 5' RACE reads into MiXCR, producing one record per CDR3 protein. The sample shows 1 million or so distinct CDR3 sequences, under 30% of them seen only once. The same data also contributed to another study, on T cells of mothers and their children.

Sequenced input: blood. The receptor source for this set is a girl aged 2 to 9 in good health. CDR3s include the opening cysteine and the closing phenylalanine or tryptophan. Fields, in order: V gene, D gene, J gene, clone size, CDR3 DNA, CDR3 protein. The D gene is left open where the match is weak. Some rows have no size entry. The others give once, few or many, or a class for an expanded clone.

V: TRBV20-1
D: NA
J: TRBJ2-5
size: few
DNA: TGCAGTGCTAAGAGCTCTTTAAGCCTACAAGAGACCCAGTACTTC
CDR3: CSAKSSLSLQETQYF

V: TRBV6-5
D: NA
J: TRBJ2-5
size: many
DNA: TGTGCCAGCTCCCCTCCGGGGGCCGGAGGAGAGACCCAGTACTTC
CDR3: CASSPPGAGGETQYF

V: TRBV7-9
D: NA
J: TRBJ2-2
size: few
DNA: TGTGCCAGCAGCTCTTGGGGGTACACCGGGGAGCTGTTTTTT
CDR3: CASSSWGYTGELFF

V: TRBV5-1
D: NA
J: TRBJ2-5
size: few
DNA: TGCGCCAGCAGCTTGTGGAGGGGGCGAGAGCAGTACTTC
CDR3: CASSLWRGREQYF

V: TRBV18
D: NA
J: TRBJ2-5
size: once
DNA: TGTGTCAGCTCACCAGGGCAGACACAAGAGACCCAGTACTTC
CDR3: CVSSPGQTQETQYF

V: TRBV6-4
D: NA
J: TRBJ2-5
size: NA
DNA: TGTGCCAGCGAGCCCCCCGGGCAGAATAAAGAGACCCAGTACTTC
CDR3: CASEPPGQNKETQYF

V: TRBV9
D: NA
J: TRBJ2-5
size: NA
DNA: TGTGCCAGCAGCGTCGGCAATCGGCAAGAGACCCAGTACTTC
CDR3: CASSVGNRQETQYF

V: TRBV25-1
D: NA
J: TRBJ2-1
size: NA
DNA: TGTGCCAGCAGTGAACGGAGCTTTTACTCCTACAATGAGCAGTTCTTC
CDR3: CASSERSFYSYNEQFF

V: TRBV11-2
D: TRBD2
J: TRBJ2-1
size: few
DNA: TGTGCCAGCAGCTTAGGTGTTGTGAGGCTAGCGGGAAATGAGCAGTTCTTC
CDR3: CASSLGVVRLAGNEQFF

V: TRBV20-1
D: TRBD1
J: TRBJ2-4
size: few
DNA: TGCAGTGCCTCCGGGACAGGGGAAAAATTGGGTTACATTCAGTACTTC
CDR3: CSASGTGEKLGYIQYF

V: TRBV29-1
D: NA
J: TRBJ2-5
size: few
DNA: TGCAGCGGTGAACGGGACTTGGAGGGGACCCAGTACTTC
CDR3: CSGERDLEGTQYF

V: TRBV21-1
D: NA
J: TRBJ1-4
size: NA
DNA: TGTGCCATCCCCTTAAAGCAGCTTGAAAAACTGTTTTTT
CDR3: CAIPLKQLEKLFF

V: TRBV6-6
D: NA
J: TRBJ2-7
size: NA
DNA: TGTGCCAGCAGTTACCGGTCAAGTGAGCAGTACTTC
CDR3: CASSYRSSEQYF

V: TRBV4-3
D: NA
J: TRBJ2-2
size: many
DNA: TGCGCCAGCAGCCAAGATCTTAATCAAATCACCGGGGAGCTGTTTTTT
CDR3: CASSQDLNQITGELFF

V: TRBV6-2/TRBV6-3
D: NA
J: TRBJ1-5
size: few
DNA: TGTGCCAGCAGTCCGTTTGAGGGAAGGGGTCAGCCCCAGCATTTT
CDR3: CASSPFEGRGQPQHF

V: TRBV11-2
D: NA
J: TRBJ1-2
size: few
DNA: TGTGCCAGCAGCGCGAGCCGCCGGGGACTTAACTATGGCTACACCTTC
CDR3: CASSASRRGLNYGYTF

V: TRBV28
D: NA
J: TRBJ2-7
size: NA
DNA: TGTGCCAGCAGTCCCCTCGACAGCTCCTACGAGCAGTACTTC
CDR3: CASSPLDSSYEQYF

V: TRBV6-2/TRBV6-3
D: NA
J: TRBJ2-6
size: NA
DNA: TGTGCCAGCAGTTACGTAGGATCGGCCGGGGCCAACGTCCTGACTTTC
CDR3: CASSYVGSAGANVLTF

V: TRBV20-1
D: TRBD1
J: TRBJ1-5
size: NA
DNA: TGCAGTGCTAGCTCTAACAGGGGAAACAATCAGCCCCAGCATTTT
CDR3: CSASSNRGNNQPQHF

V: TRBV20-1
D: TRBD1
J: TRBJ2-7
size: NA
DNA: TGCAGTGCTAGGGAGGGGACAGGGGCCTACGAGCAGTACTTC
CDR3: CSAREGTGAYEQYF

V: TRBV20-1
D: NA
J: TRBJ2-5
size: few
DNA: TGCAGTGCTTCACAGGGTAGGGGGGCCGATAGAGGTTGGGAGCAGTACTTC
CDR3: CSASQGRGADRGWEQYF

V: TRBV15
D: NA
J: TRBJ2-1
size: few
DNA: TGTGCCACCAGGGCGGGGGCCTACAATGAGCGGTTCTTC
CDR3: CATRAGAYNERFF

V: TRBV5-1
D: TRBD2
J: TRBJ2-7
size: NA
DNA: TGCGCCAGCAGACTCGGGAGGGACACCTACGAGCAGTACTTC
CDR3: CASRLGRDTYEQYF

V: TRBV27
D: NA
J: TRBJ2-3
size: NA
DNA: TGTGCCAGCACCCTACAGGGTACGCAGTATTTT
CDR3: CASTLQGTQYF

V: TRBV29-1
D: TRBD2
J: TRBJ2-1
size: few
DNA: TGCAGCGTTGCCGGGCCTCTAGCGGGAGGGTACAATGAGCAGTTCTTC
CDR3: CSVAGPLAGGYNEQFF

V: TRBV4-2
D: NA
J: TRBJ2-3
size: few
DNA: TGTGCCAGCAGCCCCAGACAGACCGATCACGATACGCAGTATTTT
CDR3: CASSPRQTDHDTQYF

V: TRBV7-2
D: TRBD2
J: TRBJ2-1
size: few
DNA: TGTGCCAGCAGCCCTAGGCCGGGGACTAGACCCTCGAATGAGCAGTTCTTC
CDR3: CASSPRPGTRPSNEQFF

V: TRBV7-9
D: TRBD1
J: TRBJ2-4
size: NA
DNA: TGTGCCAGCAGCTTAGGACAGGGGACGGACATTCAGTACTTC
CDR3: CASSLGQGTDIQYF

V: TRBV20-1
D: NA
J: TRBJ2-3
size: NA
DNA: TGCAGTGCTACGATCCCTCTAGCCACAGCAGATACGCAGTATTTT
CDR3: CSATIPLATADTQYF

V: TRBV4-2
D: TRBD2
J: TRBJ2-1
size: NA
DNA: TGTGCCAGCAGCCGAGCGGGACTAGCGGAGCAGTTCTTC
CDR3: CASSRAGLAEQFF

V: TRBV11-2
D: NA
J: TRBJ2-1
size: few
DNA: TGTGCCAGCAGCTTGAACCGCAAGTCGGAGTACTTC
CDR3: CASSLNRKSEYF

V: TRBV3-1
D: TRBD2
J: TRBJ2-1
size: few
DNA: TGTGCCAGCAGCCAAAGACTAGCGGGGGGACTTTACAATGAGCAGTTCTTC
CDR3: CASSQRLAGGLYNEQFF

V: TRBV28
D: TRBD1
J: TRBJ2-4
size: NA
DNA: TGTGCCAGCAGTTTAGGGCCCGCCGGACAGGTTTTGGACATTCAGTACTTC
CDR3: CASSLGPAGQVLDIQYF

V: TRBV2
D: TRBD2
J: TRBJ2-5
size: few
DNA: TGTGCCAGCGGGACTAGCCGGCAAAAAGAGACCCAGTACTTC
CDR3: CASGTSRQKETQYF